One and the same sample provided the 10 T cell receptor beta chains below, sequenced in a study of T cell responses to AZD1222 COVID-19 vaccine. Libraries were prepared by immunoSEQ multiplex PCR; TCRdb keeps only in-frame clonotypes and omits some of them. The profile shows 150,000 to 200,000 clones, just over 85% of them singletons. Sequenced here: peripheral blood, sampled on day 0 of AZD1222 vaccination. The receptors shown here come from an adult in good health.

This clone was seen once. V and J are TRBV27 and TRBJ2-1, with 7 nucleotides matching TRBD1. Germline values: CDR1 MNHEY, CDR2 SMNVEV (reference sequence). V trimming: 5 bases; J trimming: 0 bases; junction bases outside the gene matches: 4. This CDR3 contains 15 residues. The CDR3 DNA sequence: TGTGCCAGCAGTCTGACAGGGAGCTCCTACAATGAGCAGTTCTTC. Its translation: CASSLTGSSYNEQFF.

In this sample, this clone turned up once. The rearrangement joins TRBV7-9 to TRBJ2-3; D could derive from TRBD1 or TRBD2 (5 bases each). This CDR3 region has 18 residues. Trimming removed 3 bases from V and 0 bases from J, with 19 bases in between. Looked up from germline, CDR1 is SEHNR and CDR2 is FQNEAQ (reference sequence). The CDR3 DNA reads TGTGCCAGCAGCTTGGGACGGCTAGCCGCGACTAGCACAGATACGCAGTATTTT. Protein: CASSLGRLAATSTDTQYF.

V and J are TRBV19 and TRBJ2-4, with 9 bases lining up with TRBD1. The CDR3 runs to 13 residues. The V segment lost 7 bases and the J segment 9 bases; nucleotides outside the gene matches: 7. Germline CDR1 reads LNHDA; CDR2 reads SQIVND (reference sequence). The CDR3 DNA reads TGTGCCAGTAACTCCGGGACAGGGCGCATTCAGTACTTC. Encoded protein: CASNSGTGRIQYF.

The rearrangement joins TRBV2 to TRBJ1-5; D unresolved. The CDR3 spans 13 residues. From germline, CDR1 is SNHLY and CDR2 FYNNEI. Trimming removed 5 bases at V and 0 bases at J, with 5 bases between. CDR3 region: CASSFYSNQPQHF. Here the CDR3 DNA reads TGTGCCAGCAGTTTTTATAGCAATCAGCCCCAGCATTTT.

This clone occurred once. The J gene is TRBJ2-7, the V gene TRBV7-2; 9 positions agree with TRBD1. From germline, CDR1 is SGHTA and CDR2 FQGNSA. V gave up 6 bases and J gave up 1 base; unmatched junction bases: 7. This CDR3 has 15 amino acids. DNA of the CDR3: TGTGCCAGCAGGCAACCGGGACAGGGTTCCTACGAGCAGTACTTC. It codes for CASRQPGQGSYEQYF.

The chain uses TRBV19 and TRBJ2-3; the D call may be TRBD1 or TRBD2 (5 bases each). The V gene's germline CDR1 is LNHDA and CDR2 SQIVND (reference sequence). V was pared by 7 bases and J by 4 bases, with 18 bases between. The CDR3 covers 15 residues. CDR3 amino acids: CASNPGAAGADTQYF. As DNA, the CDR3 is TGTGCCAGTAACCCCGGGGCCGCCGGGGCAGATACGCAGTATTTT.

The V call is TRBV19, the J call TRBJ2-7; TRBD2 is a possible D gene (6 bases). With 5 bases removed from V and 1 base from J, the gap between germline ends came to 9 bases. This CDR3 spans 13 amino acids. Per the germline V gene, CDR1 is LNHDA and CDR2 is SQIVND (reference sequence). This chain's CDR3 is CASSYAGSYEQYF. The CDR3 nucleotides read TGTGCCAGTAGTTATGCGGGGTCCTACGAGCAGTACTTC.

The chain recombines TRBV2 with TRBJ1-4, with D unresolved. The CDR3 consists of 11 residues. Germline V gene sequence: CDR1 SNHLY, CDR2 FYNNEI. V was trimmed by 6 bases and J by 7 bases, leaving 6 bases between them. The CDR3 reads CASSLSEKLFF. The CDR3 nucleotides read TGTGCCAGCAGCCTTAGTGAAAAACTGTTTTTT.

The rearrangement joins TRBV28 to TRBJ1-6; D is ambiguous. The V gene's germline CDR1 is MDHEN and CDR2 SYDVKM. CDR3 length: 15 residues. V gave up 10 bases and J gave up 7 bases, with 20 bases separating them. CDR3 nucleotide sequence: TGTGCCACTGCCAGGCTGGCGGTGGGGAATTCACCCCTCCACTTT. Translation gives CATARLAVGNSPLHF.

This chain links TRBV30 with TRBJ2-4, with 9 bases fitting TRBD1. The trim removed 2 bases at V and 7 bases at J, leaving 3 bases unmatched. This CDR3 is 13 amino acids long. Germline V gene lookup returns CDR1 GTSNPN and CDR2 SVGIG (reference sequence). The CDR3 nucleotides are TGTGCCTGGAGTAAGGGGACAGGGAACATTCAGTACTTC. Its translation is CAWSKGTGNIQYF.